A single TCR beta chain is shown here with its context. V shed 4 bases, J shed 7 bases, and the junction held 4 bases outside the gene matches. The CDR3 is 13 residues long. In germline, CDR1 is SGDLS, CDR2 YYNGEE. Original methodology: By means of reference gene primer amplification, nucleated cell counts were estimated. Repertoires were generated with immunoSEQ multiplex PCR, while TCRdb's copy carries only in-frame clones and drops some. V and J calls and clone size follow that table, whereas D and trimming were derived from the DNA. The sample lists 250,000 to 300,000 clones, about 86% occurring once. This entry is derived from a study of blood T cell repertoires in COVID-19. Study-wide context: Samples taken during acute and convalescent COVID-19 were collected in the United States, Italy and Spain. T cells, B-cell-depleted T cells, or PBMCs provided the cDNA or gDNA that served as material.

The receptor was derived from a young man with active or convalescent COVID-19. The V call is TRBV9, the J call TRBJ1-2, with TRBD1 matching 10 bases. The sample taken for sequencing was peripheral blood. In DNA form, the CDR3 reads TGTGCCAGCAGCAGCGACAGGGGGCCTGGCTACACCTTC. It encodes CASSSDRGPGYTF.